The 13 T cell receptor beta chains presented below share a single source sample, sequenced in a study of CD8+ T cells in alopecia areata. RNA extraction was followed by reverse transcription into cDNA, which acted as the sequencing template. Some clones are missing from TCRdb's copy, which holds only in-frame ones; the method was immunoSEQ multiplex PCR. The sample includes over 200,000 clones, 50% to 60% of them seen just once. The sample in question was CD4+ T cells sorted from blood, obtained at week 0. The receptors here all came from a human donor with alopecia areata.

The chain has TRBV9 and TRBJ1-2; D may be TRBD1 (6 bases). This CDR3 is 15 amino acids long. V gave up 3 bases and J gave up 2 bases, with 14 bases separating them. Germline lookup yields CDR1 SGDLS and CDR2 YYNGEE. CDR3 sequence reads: CASSAPSRGNYGYTF. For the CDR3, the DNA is TGTGCCAGCAGCGCCCCGAGCAGGGGAAACTATGGCTACACCTTC. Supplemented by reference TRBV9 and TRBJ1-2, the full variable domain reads DSGVTQTPKHLITATGQRVTLRCSPRSGDLSVYWYQQSLDQGLQFLIQYYNGEERAKGNILERFSAQQFPDLHSELNLSSLELGDSALYFCASSAPSRGNYGYTFGSGTRLTVV.

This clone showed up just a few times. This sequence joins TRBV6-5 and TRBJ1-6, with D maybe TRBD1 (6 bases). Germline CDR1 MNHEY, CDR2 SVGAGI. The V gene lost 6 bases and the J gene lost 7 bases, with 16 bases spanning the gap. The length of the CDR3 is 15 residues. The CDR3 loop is CASSWKGTFNSPLHF. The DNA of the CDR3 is TGTGCCAGCAGCTGGAAAGGGACATTCAATTCACCCCTCCACTTT.

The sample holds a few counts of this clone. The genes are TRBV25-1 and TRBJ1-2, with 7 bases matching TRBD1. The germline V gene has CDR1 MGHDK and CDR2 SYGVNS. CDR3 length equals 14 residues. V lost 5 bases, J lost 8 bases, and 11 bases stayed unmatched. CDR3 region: CASSFFRGRVGYTF. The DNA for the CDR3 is TGTGCCAGCAGTTTCTTTAGGGGGCGGGTAGGCTACACCTTC.

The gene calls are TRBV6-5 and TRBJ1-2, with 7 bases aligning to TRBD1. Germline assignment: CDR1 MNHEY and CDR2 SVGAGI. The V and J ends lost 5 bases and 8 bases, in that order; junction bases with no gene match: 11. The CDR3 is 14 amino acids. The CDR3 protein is CASSRDSLSGGYTF. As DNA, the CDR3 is TGTGCCAGCAGTAGGGACAGTTTGTCAGGGGGCTACACCTTC.

Here the CDR3 reads CASSLDPFTGELFF. DNA of the CDR3: TGTGCCAGCAGCTTAGATCCCTTCACCGGGGAGCTGTTTTTT. This chain uses TRBV11-3 with TRBJ2-2; no definite D call. The CDR3 contains 14 residues. V lost 0 bases, J lost 4 bases, and 6 bases lay in between. Looked up from germline, CDR1 is SGHNT and CDR2 is YENEEA. The full variable domain, its missing parts supplied by reference TRBV11-3 and TRBJ2-2, is EAGVVQSPRYKIIEKKQPVAFWCNPISGHNTLYWYLQNLGQGPELLIRYENEEAVDDSQLPKDRFSAERLKGVDSTLKIQPAELGDSAVYLCASSLDPFTGELFFGEGSRLTVL.

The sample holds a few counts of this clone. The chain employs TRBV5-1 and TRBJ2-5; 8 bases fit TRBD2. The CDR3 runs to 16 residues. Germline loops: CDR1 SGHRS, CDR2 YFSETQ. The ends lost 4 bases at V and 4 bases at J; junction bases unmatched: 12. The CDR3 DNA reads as TGCGCCAGCAGCCATAGTATCGGGACTAGAAGAGAGACCCAGTACTTC. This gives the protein CASSHSIGTRRETQYF. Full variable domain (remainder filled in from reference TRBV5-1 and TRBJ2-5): KAGVTQTPRYLIKTRGQQVTLSCSPISGHRSVSWYQQTPGQGLQFLFEYFSETQRNKGNFPGRFSGRQFSNSRSEMNVSTLELGDSALYLCASSHSIGTRRETQYFGPGTRLLVL.

In DNA form, the CDR3 reads TGTGCCTGGAGTCAGGAGGTACGGCTTGTCGCTTTCTTT. Protein product: CAWSQEVRLVAFF. The rearrangement uses TRBV30 and TRBJ1-1, with no clear D. Germline V gene lookup returns CDR1 GTSNPN and CDR2 SVGIG (reference sequence). The V end was cut by 2 bases, the J end by 11 bases, with 18 bases between. The CDR3 runs 13 residues.

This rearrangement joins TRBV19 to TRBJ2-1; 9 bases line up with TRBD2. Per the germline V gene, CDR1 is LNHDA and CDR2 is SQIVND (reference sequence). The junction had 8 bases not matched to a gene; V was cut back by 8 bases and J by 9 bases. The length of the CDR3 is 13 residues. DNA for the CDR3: TGTGCCAGTGAAAAGCGGGAGGTTAGTGAGCAGTTCTTC. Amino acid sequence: CASEKREVSEQFF. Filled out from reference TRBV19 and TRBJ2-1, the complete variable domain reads DGGITQSPKYLFRKEGQNVTLSCEQNLNHDAMYWYRQDPGQGLRLIYYSQIVNDFQKGDIAEGYSVSREKKESFPLTVTSAQKNPTAFYLCASEKREVSEQFFGPGTRLTVL.

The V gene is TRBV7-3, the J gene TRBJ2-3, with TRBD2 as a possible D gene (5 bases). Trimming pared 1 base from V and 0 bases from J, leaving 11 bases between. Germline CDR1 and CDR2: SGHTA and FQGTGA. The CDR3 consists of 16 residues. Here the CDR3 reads CASSLRGQASTDTQYF. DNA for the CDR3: TGTGCCAGCAGCTTAAGAGGGCAAGCTAGCACAGATACGCAGTATTTT.

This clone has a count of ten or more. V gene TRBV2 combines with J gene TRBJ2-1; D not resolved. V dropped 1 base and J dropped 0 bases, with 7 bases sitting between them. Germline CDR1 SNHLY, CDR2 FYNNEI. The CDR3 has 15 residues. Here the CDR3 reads CASSEVADSYNEQFF. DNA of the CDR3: TGTGCCAGCAGTGAAGTAGCAGACTCCTACAATGAGCAGTTCTTC.

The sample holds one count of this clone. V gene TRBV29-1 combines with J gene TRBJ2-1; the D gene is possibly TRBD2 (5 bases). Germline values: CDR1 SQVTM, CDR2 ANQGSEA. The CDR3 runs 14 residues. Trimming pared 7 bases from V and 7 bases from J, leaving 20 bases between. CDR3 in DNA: TGCAGCGGACGTGATCGGGGTTTGACGAATGAGCAGTTCTTC. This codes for CSGRDRGLTNEQFF.

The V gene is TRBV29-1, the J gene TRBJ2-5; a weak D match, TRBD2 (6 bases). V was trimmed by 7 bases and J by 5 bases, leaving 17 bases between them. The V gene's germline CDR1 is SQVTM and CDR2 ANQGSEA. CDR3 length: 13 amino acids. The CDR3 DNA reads TGCAGCGCCCTTAGGACGGAGGGGGAGACCCAGTACTTC. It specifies CSALRTEGETQYF.

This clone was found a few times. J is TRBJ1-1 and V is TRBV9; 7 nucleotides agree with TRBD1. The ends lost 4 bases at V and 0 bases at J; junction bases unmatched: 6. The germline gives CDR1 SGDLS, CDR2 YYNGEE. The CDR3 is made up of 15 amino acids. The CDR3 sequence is CASSLAGGLNTEAFF. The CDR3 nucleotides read TGTGCCAGCAGCCTAGCAGGGGGGCTGAACACTGAAGCTTTCTTT. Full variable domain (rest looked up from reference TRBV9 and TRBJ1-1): DSGVTQTPKHLITATGQRVTLRCSPRSGDLSVYWYQQSLDQGLQFLIQYYNGEERAKGNILERFSAQQFPDLHSELNLSSLELGDSALYFCASSLAGGLNTEAFFGQGTRLTVV.